This TCR beta chain was found in a study of Graves' ophthalmopathy and Graves' hyperthyroidism. RNA transcripts were the template, and TCR beta CDR3 regions were amplified from them. First-round RT-PCR relied on HTBI primers, and a second-round multiplex PCR came next. From the multiplex PCR reads, TCRdb called clonotypes with MiXCR, one entry per CDR3 protein. Among approximately 540,000 distinct CDR3 sequences listed, about 40% were seen once. The study recruited hyperthyroidism patients aged 18 to 65 who were newly diagnosed, under 2 months' duration. Whole-study findings and limits: A classifier, a 13-signature model, separated ophthalmopathy from stable hyperthyroidism with 87.88% sensitivity and approximately 81% specificity.

This clonotype came up a few times. Antigen: not known. The origin of this receptor is an adult man with Graves' hyperthyroidism. The sample consisted of peripheral blood or thyroid tissue (not recorded which).

The CDR3 DNA follows: TGTGCCAGCAGTTTTAGCGGGGCCCGCTTCGAGCAGTACTTC. Translating it yields CASSFSGARFEQYF. The J gene is TRBJ2-7, the V gene TRBV6-5, with 8 bases aligning to TRBD2. The trim removed 4 bases at V and 6 bases at J, leaving 8 bases unmatched. The CDR3 is 14 residues long. Germline V lookup: CDR1 MNHEY, CDR2 SVGAGI.